This is a list of T cell receptor beta chains from one sample in a study of cytomegalovirus exposure and HLA in healthy donors. Method: immunoSEQ multiplex PCR; TCRdb's copy keeps in-frame clones and lacks some. The table has 150,000 to 200,000 clones, 84% seen once; the top ten hold around 0.97%. Sequencing was done on a sample of PBMCs. The receptors come from a man aged 25 to 45 in good health and CMV-seronegative. CDR3s include the opening cysteine and the closing phenylalanine or tryptophan. Fields, in order: V gene, J gene, clone size, D gene, CDR3 protein, CDR3 DNA. The D gene is left open where the match is weak. Not all rows give a size; the values are once, few, many and, for expanded clones, a class.

TRBV19	TRBJ2-2	-	-	CASSTQGGNTGELFF	TGTGCCAGTAGTACCCAGGGTGGAAATACCGGGGAGCTGTTTTTT
TRBV23-1	TRBJ1-6	-	-	CASPVGRIYNSPLHF	TGCGCCAGCCCTGTCGGGAGGATCTATAATTCACCCCTCCACTTT
TRBV28	TRBJ2-2	-	-	CASSLLAGSNTGELFF	TGTGCCAGCAGTTTATTGGCAGGATCGAACACCGGGGAGCTGTTTTTT
TRBV5-1	TRBJ2-7	-	TRBD1	CASSTTQGAYEQYF	TGCGCCAGCAGCACGACTCAGGGGGCATACGAGCAGTACTTC
TRBV5-1	TRBJ2-5	-	-	CASSVKLETQYF	TGCGCCAGCAGCGTGAAACTAGAGACCCAGTACTTC
TRBV21-1	TRBJ2-5	-	-	CASSIGPQAGQETQYF	TGTGCCAGCAGCATAGGACCCCAGGCGGGGCAAGAGACCCAGTACTTC
TRBV7-9	TRBJ2-5	-	TRBD2	CASSPGRGDTPRWETQYF	TGTGCCAGCAGCCCGGGGCGGGGGGATACCCCCCGGTGGGAGACCCAGTACTTC
TRBV6-1	TRBJ2-4	few	TRBD1	CATAGAGGINIQYF	TGTGCCACCGCCGGGGCAGGGGGCATAAACATTCAGTACTTC
TRBV2	TRBJ1-1	-	-	CASRGAVASVGEAFF	TGTGCCAGCAGGGGGGCGGTGGCCAGCGTAGGTGAAGCTTTCTTT
TRBV27	TRBJ2-1	-	TRBD2	CASSLSTSGATGEQFF	TGTGCCAGCAGTTTATCGACTAGCGGTGCCACGGGTGAGCAGTTCTTC
TRBV6-5	TRBJ1-4	-	-	CASSYGAGTTNEKLFF	TGTGCCAGCAGTTACGGAGCGGGGACAACTAATGAAAAACTGTTTTTT
TRBV5-5	TRBJ2-1	few	-	CASSLQEAFSYNEQFF	TGTGCCAGCAGCCTCCAGGAGGCTTTCTCCTACAATGAGCAGTTCTTC
TRBV11-2	TRBJ2-5	-	TRBD2	CASSLATSSVRETQYF	TGTGCCAGCAGCTTAGCGACTAGCTCGGTTCGGGAGACCCAGTACTTC
TRBV9	TRBJ1-2	-	TRBD1	CASTPPGQFDGYTF	TGTGCCAGCACCCCCCCGGGACAGTTTGATGGCTACACCTTC
TRBV7-2	TRBJ1-6	-	-	CASSLIQAYNSPLHF	TGTGCCAGCAGCTTAATACAGGCGTATAATTCACCCCTCCACTTT
TRBV5-1	TRBJ2-5	-	TRBD1	CASSYNRDRELGETQYF	TGCGCCAGCAGCTACAATCGGGACAGGGAGCTCGGGGAGACCCAGTACTTC
TRBV28	TRBJ2-3	once	TRBD1	CASSFFGTGGPGTQYF	TGTGCCAGCAGTTTCTTTGGGACAGGGGGGCCAGGCACGCAGTATTTT
TRBV27	TRBJ1-5	-	-	CASSLYGGTSHQPQHF	TGTGCCAGCAGTCTCTACGGGGGGACCTCTCATCAGCCCCAGCATTTT
TRBV6-5	TRBJ2-3	-	-	CASKGGGWVDTQYF	TGTGCCAGCAAAGGGGGGGGGTGGGTAGATACGCAGTATTTT
TRBV27	TRBJ1-1	-	TRBD1	CASSRRGSTNTEAFF	TGTGCCAGCAGTCGCAGGGGGTCTACGAACACTGAAGCTTTCTTT
TRBV28	TRBJ2-3	-	-	CASSSGKWSTDTQYF	TGTGCCAGCAGTTCAGGGAAGTGGAGCACAGATACGCAGTATTTT
TRBV30	TRBJ1-6	-	-	CAWRPTRSYNSPLHF	TGTGCCTGGAGACCGACACGTTCGTATAATTCACCCCTCCACTTT
TRBV30	TRBJ1-4	-	TRBD1	CAWSRDRERWEKLFF	TGTGCCTGGAGTCGAGACAGGGAGCGATGGGAAAAACTGTTTTTT
TRBV28	TRBJ2-7	-	-	CASRTRVLLSYEQYF	TGTGCCAGCAGAACTCGAGTGCTCCTCTCCTACGAGCAGTACTTC
TRBV11-2	TRBJ2-1	-	-	CASSHLAPFSYNEQFF	TGTGCCAGCAGCCATCTAGCGCCTTTCTCCTACAATGAGCAGTTCTTC
TRBV7-2	TRBJ1-5	-	-	CASSSTAYNQPQHF	TGTGCCAGCAGCTCAACAGCTTATAATCAGCCCCAGCATTTT
TRBV27	TRBJ2-6	-	-	CASSLEHRWGGGANVLTF	TGTGCCAGCAGTTTAGAGCACCGATGGGGAGGTGGGGCCAACGTCCTGACTTTC
TRBV27	TRBJ2-1	-	TRBD1	CASSLGTGRNEQFF	TGTGCCAGCAGTTTGGGGACAGGGAGAAATGAGCAGTTCTTC
TRBV6-6	TRBJ2-5	-	-	CASSPRQTSQETQYF	TGTGCCAGCAGCCCACGCCAGACTTCTCAAGAGACCCAGTACTTC
TRBV11-2	TRBJ1-1	-	TRBD1	CASSVRTGGEGAEAFF	TGTGCCAGCAGCGTACGGACAGGGGGCGAGGGCGCTGAAGCTTTCTTT
TRBV7-9	TRBJ2-2	once	-	CASSLPRAPEDGELFF	TGTGCCAGCAGTCTCCCGCGGGCTCCTGAGGACGGGGAGCTGTTTTTT
TRBV4-1	TRBJ1-2	-	TRBD1	CASSQGTVSNYGYTF	TGCGCCAGCAGCCAGGGGACAGTATCTAACTATGGCTACACCTTC
TRBV2	TRBJ1-5	-	TRBD1	CASTQDRAGNQPQHF	TGTGCCAGCACACAGGACAGGGCGGGCAATCAGCCCCAGCATTTT
TRBV5-1	TRBJ1-2	-	TRBD1	CASSLTQGSYGYTF	TGCGCCAGCAGCTTGACACAGGGGAGCTATGGCTACACCTTC
TRBV10-3	TRBJ2-5	-	TRBD2	CAISGTSGQETQYF	TGTGCCATCAGTGGGACTAGCGGACAAGAGACCCAGTACTTC
TRBV10-3	TRBJ2-1	once	-	CAIRGSGDEQFF	TGTGCCATCAGGGGCAGTGGCGATGAGCAGTTCTTC
TRBV5-4	TRBJ1-2	-	-	CATSANYGYTF	TGTGCCACCTCAGCTAACTATGGCTACACCTTC
TRBV6-1	TRBJ1-5	-	-	CASSAGGGPQHF	TGTGCCAGCAGTGCCGGGGGGGGGCCCCAGCATTTT
TRBV7-2	TRBJ1-1	-	TRBD1	CASTSGGWPNTEAFF	TGTGCCAGCACCTCAGGGGGTTGGCCGAACACTGAAGCTTTCTTT
TRBV11-1	TRBJ2-1	-	TRBD2	CASSSGLAGSNEQFF	TGTGCCAGCAGCTCGGGACTAGCGGGAAGCAATGAGCAGTTCTTC
TRBV7-9	TRBJ2-7	-	TRBD2	CASSPPTSGFDEQYF	TGTGCCAGCAGCCCCCCGACTAGCGGGTTTGACGAGCAGTACTTC
TRBV9	TRBJ2-3	-	TRBD2	CASSVEVRKRRGASTDTQYF	TGTGCCAGCAGCGTAGAGGTAAGGAAGCGGCGGGGGGCGAGCACAGATACGCAGTATTTT
TRBV6-1	TRBJ1-6	-	-	CASSEVSFGNSPLHF	TGTGCCAGCAGTGAAGTGAGTTTCGGTAATTCACCCCTCCACTTT
TRBV6-1	TRBJ2-5	-	TRBD2	CASSALAGRQETQYF	TGTGCCAGCAGTGCACTAGCGGGGCGACAAGAGACCCAGTACTTC
TRBV2	TRBJ2-1	-	-	CASSGREKPYNEQFF	TGTGCCAGCAGTGGGAGGGAAAAGCCCTACAATGAGCAGTTCTTC
TRBV7-9	TRBJ2-7	-	TRBD2	CSSSAGTSGYEQYF	TGTTCCAGCAGCGCCGGGACTAGCGGCTACGAGCAGTACTTC
TRBV7-7	TRBJ2-7	-	TRBD1	CASSLARTGTSYEQYF	TGTGCTAGCAGCTTAGCTCGGACAGGGACCTCCTACGAGCAGTACTTC
TRBV7-9	TRBJ2-7	-	-	CSSSLHSYEQYF	TGTTCCAGCAGCTTACACTCCTACGAGCAGTACTTC
TRBV11-2	TRBJ2-7	-	TRBD2	CASSLVPSGGYEQYF	TGTGCCAGCAGCTTAGTACCCAGCGGGGGGTACGAGCAGTACTTC